The 11 T cell receptor beta chains below come from one sample, sequenced in a study of shared clonotypes between healthy human individuals. Method: immunoSEQ multiplex PCR; TCRdb's copy keeps in-frame clones and lacks some. The sample shows some 1,100,000 clones, about 84% of them seen only once. The source material was memory CD4+ T cells from PBMCs. As to subset: CD45RA-negative fraction. Receptors were obtained from a man aged 18 to 35 in good health. Some clones in this sample may be carry-over from other donors' samples.

The chain uses TRBV7-9 and TRBJ1-4; D perhaps matches TRBD1 (5 bases). CDR1 is SEHNR and CDR2 is FQNEAQ in the germline V gene (reference sequence). The ends were cut back, 5 bases at V and 7 bases at J, with 11 bases in the middle. The CDR3 covers 13 residues. In DNA form, the CDR3 reads TGTGCCAGCAGCCAAGACCAGGGTGAAAAACTGTTTTTT. It translates to CASSQDQGEKLFF.

The rearrangement joins TRBV7-3 to TRBJ2-7, with 9 positions matching TRBD1. Per the germline V gene, CDR1 is SGHTA and CDR2 is FQGTGA. Unmatched junction bases numbered 5, after V lost 2 bases and J lost 6 bases. The CDR3 sequence is 14 residues long. For the CDR3, the DNA is TGTGCCAGCAGCTTACGGGACAGGGCCTCCGAGCAGTACTTC. Amino acids: CASSLRDRASEQYF.

There are many counts of this clone. The J gene is TRBJ1-1, the V gene TRBV5-1; weak D call: TRBD1 (5 bases). Germline CDR1 is SGHRS and CDR2 is YFSETQ. The length of the CDR3 is 14 residues. V lost 4 bases and J lost 4, with 14 bases in between. CDR3 loop: CASSAGGAITEAFF. The CDR3 nucleotides read TGCGCCAGCAGCGCGGGGGGAGCAATCACTGAAGCTTTCTTT.

This chain connects TRBV5-4 to TRBJ2-1; TRBD2 aligns across 12 bases. V was clipped by 4 bases and J by 7 bases; unmatched bases: 9. This CDR3 spans 16 amino acids. Germline CDR1 SGHNT, CDR2 YYREEE (reference sequence). CDR3 DNA sequence: TGTGCCAGCAGCCGCTCTCTAGCGGGAGGGCGGAATGAGCAGTTCTTC. This codes for CASSRSLAGGRNEQFF. The variable domain in full, with the rest retrieved from reference TRBV5-4 and TRBJ2-1, is ETGVTQSPTHLIKTRGQQVTLRCSSQSGHNTVSWYQQALGQGPQFIFQYYREEENGRGNFPPRFSGLQFPNYSSELNVNALELDDSALYLCASSRSLAGGRNEQFFGPGTRLTVL.

This clone was seen more than once but under ten times. V is TRBV27 and J is TRBJ2-3; 13 bases match TRBD2. Per the germline V gene, CDR1 is MNHEY and CDR2 is SMNVEV (reference sequence). V lost 6 bases to trimming and J lost 10 bases; unmatched junction nucleotides: 7. The CDR3 spans 14 residues. For the CDR3, the DNA is TGTGCCAGCAGCCGTGGACTAGCGGGAGTTTCGCAGTATTTT. It encodes CASSRGLAGVSQYF.

J is TRBJ2-1 and V is TRBV10-3; possibly TRBD2 for D (6 bases). CDR3 size: 13 residues. Germline V gives CDR1 ENHRY, CDR2 SYGVKD. Trimming took 8 bases from V and 4 from J, leaving 12 bases between them. CDR3 protein: CAIRAGLYNEQFF. DNA for the CDR3: TGTGCCATCCGGGCGGGACTTTACAATGAGCAGTTCTTC.

This clone was observed once. V usage is TRBV7-2 and J usage is TRBJ2-6, with D perhaps matching TRBD1 or TRBD2 (5 bases each). Trimming removed 5 bases from V and 1 base from J, with 9 bases in between. Germline V gene data show CDR1 as SGHTA and CDR2 as FQGNSA. CDR3 size: 15 residues. CDR3 DNA sequence: TGTGCCAGCAGCCGAGGGGTGTCTGGGGCCAACGTCCTGACTTTC. Encoded protein: CASSRGVSGANVLTF.

This sequence joins TRBV28 and TRBJ1-5, with unresolved D. The V and J ends lost 5 bases and 2 bases respectively, with 10 bases between them. CDR3 size: 14 residues. Germline CDR1 is MDHEN and CDR2 is SYDVKM. CDR3 amino acids: CASSRGLGNQPQHF. DNA of the CDR3: TGTGCCAGCAGTCGAGGTTTGGGCAATCAGCCCCAGCATTTT.

The chain has TRBV5-4 and TRBJ1-2, with D hard to call. V lost 0 bases, J lost 4 bases, and 13 bases lay in between. Germline V gene sequence: CDR1 SGHNT, CDR2 YYREEE (reference sequence). The CDR3 is 15 amino acids. CDR3 sequence: CASSLGPTVSYGYTF. The CDR3 nucleotides are TGTGCCAGCAGCTTGGGTCCGACGGTATCCTATGGCTACACCTTC.

Concerning this clone: Other DNA sequences in this sample translate to the same CDR3. The chain combines TRBV29-1 with TRBJ1-2; D ambiguous. The CDR3 totals 11 residues. V was clipped by 3 bases and J by 10 bases, with 12 bases between them. Germline CDR1 reads SQVTM; CDR2 reads ANQGSEA. CDR3 sequence reads: CSVDLGPYYTF. The CDR3 DNA is TGCAGCGTTGACCTAGGACCCTACTACACCTTC.

This clone has a handful of counts. This chain connects TRBV5-1 to TRBJ2-5, with 12 bases aligning to TRBD2. Germline loops: CDR1 SGHRS, CDR2 YFSETQ. CDR3 length: 19 amino acids. With 0 bases clipped from V and 2 bases from J, the junction kept 11 bases outside the gene matches. The CDR3: CASSLAASGRALGQETQYF. Here the CDR3 DNA reads TGCGCCAGCAGCTTGGCCGCTAGCGGGAGGGCCTTGGGACAAGAGACCCAGTACTTC. Complete variable domain (other parts from reference TRBV5-1 and TRBJ2-5): KAGVTQTPRYLIKTRGQQVTLSCSPISGHRSVSWYQQTPGQGLQFLFEYFSETQRNKGNFPGRFSGRQFSNSRSEMNVSTLELGDSALYLCASSLAASGRALGQETQYFGPGTRLLVL.